This entry is about one TCR beta chain. These data belong to a study of shared clonotypes between healthy human individuals. Germline CDR1 SGHRS, CDR2 YFSETQ. The CDR3 extends over 13 amino acids. Trimming pared 2 bases from V and 4 bases from J, leaving 9 bases between. Using immunoSEQ multiplex PCR, the repertoire was profiled, and TCRdb retains in-frame clones only, with some absent. The data contain about 2.1 million clones, 85% to 95% of them seen just once; the ten biggest clones take up about 1.5%. Selected positively for CCR7 and CD45RO-negative, naive CD8 cells excluded terminally differentiated effector memory CD45RA+ cells.

Material: naive CD8+ T cells from PBMCs. The rearrangement uses TRBV5-1 and TRBJ1-2; D is perhaps TRBD1 (5 bases). The TCR comes from a man aged 18 to 30 in good health. Some clones in this sample may be carry-over from other donors' samples. The CDR3 sequence is CASSFTGLYGYTF. CDR3 coding DNA: TGCGCCAGCAGCTTCACGGGACTCTATGGCTACACCTTC. The full variable domain, completed using reference TRBV5-1 and TRBJ1-2, is KAGVTQTPRYLIKTRGQQVTLSCSPISGHRSVSWYQQTPGQGLQFLFEYFSETQRNKGNFPGRFSGRQFSNSRSEMNVSTLELGDSALYLCASSFTGLYGYTFGSGTRLTVV.